This T cell receptor beta chain is drawn from a study of human CD8 memory T cell subsets. Production of TCR beta libraries used UMI-labeled 5' RACE as the method. TCRdb fed the 5' RACE reads into MiXCR, producing one record per CDR3 protein. This table holds fewer than 8,500 distinct CDR3 sequences, 3.9% found once. The germline CDR1 and CDR2 sequences are MRHNA and SNTAGT. J was trimmed by 0 bases and V by 4 bases; bases with no gene match: 0. The CDR3 contains 14 residues. By share, this clonotype counts as medium-sized (0.01 to 0.1%). The clonotype was recovered from a human donor in good health. The V call is TRBV6-4, the J call TRBJ2-3, with TRBD2 matching 8 bases. The sequenced sample consisted of CD8+ T cells from PBMCs. CDR3 nucleotide sequence: TGTGCCAGCAGTGCTAGCGGGAGCACAGATACGCAGTATTTT. Protein product: CASSASGSTDTQYF.